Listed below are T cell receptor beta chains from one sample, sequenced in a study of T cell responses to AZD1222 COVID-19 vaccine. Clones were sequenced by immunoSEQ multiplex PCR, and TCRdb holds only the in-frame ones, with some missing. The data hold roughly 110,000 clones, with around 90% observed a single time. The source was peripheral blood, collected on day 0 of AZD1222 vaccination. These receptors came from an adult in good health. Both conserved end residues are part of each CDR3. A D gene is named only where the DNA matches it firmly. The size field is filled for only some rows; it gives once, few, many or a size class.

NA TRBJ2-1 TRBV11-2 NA TGTGCCAGCAGCTTTAAGTCCAATGAGCAGTTCTTC CASSFKSNEQFF
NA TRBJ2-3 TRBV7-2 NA TGTGCCAGCAGCCTATCTGGCCTCCGGGGGCTTACACGGTCAGATACGCAGTATTTT CASSLSGLRGLTRSDTQYF
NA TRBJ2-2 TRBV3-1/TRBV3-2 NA TGTGCCAGCACCGGGGGCTCTTACACCGGGGAGCTGTTTTTT CASTGGSYTGELFF
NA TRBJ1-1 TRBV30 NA TGTGCCTGGAGTGTACGTACAGGGCGGAGGCGGACTGAAGCTTTCTTT CAWSVRTGRRRTEAFF
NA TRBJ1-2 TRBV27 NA TGTGCCAGCAGTTTTAGATTTACTAACTATGGCTACACCTTC CASSFRFTNYGYTF
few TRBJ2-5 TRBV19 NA TGTGCCAGTAGAACGCGGGCCGTGCAAGAGACCCAGTACTTC CASRTRAVQETQYF
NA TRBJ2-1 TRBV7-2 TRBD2 TGTGCCAGCAGCTTAAATCTAGCGGGAGATAGTGAGCAGTTCTTC CASSLNLAGDSEQFF
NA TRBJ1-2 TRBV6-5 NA TGTGCCAGCAGCGAGATTAGGGGAGATGGCTACACCTTC CASSEIRGDGYTF
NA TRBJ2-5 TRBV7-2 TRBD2 TGTGCCAGCAGCTTATCGCGGGGGGGACTATTCCAAGAGACCCAGTACTTC CASSLSRGGLFQETQYF
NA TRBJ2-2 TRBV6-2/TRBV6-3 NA TGTGCCAGCAGTTACTCTTTGGCAGGGAACACCGGGGAGCTGTTTTTT CASSYSLAGNTGELFF
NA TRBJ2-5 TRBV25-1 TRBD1 TGTGCCAGCAGCGGGGACAGGGGCCAAGAGACCCAGTACTTC CASSGDRGQETQYF
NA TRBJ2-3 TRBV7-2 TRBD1 TGTGCCAGCAGCCCTGACAGGGCTCGGGTAGATACGCAGTATTTT CASSPDRARVDTQYF
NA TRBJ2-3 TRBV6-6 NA TGTGCCAGCAGTTACCCCGCCGAATCAGATACGCAGTATTTT CASSYPAESDTQYF
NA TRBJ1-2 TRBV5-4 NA TGTGCCAGCAGCCTACCTCAGGGGTTGTCATATGGCTACACCTTC CASSLPQGLSYGYTF
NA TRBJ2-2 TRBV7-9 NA TGTGCCAGCAGCCCTTCGACGGGAATAGGCGCGAACACCGGGGAGCTGTTTTTT CASSPSTGIGANTGELFF
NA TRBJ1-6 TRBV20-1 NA TGCAGTGCTAGCAGCGATAGCCCACTCCACTTT CSASSDSPLHF
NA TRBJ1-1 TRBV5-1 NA TGCGCCAGCAGCTTGGAGGCAGGGGAGCCTGAAGCTTTCTTT CASSLEAGEPEAFF
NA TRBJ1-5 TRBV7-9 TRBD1 TGTGCCAGCAGCCCGGAGGGGCACAGGGGAGGGAATCAGCCCCAGCATTTT CASSPEGHRGGNQPQHF
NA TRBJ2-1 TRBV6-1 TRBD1 TGTGCCAGCAGTGAACTTGGACAGGGGGCTCGGAATGAGCAGTTCTTC CASSELGQGARNEQFF
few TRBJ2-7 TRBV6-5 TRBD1 TGTGCCAGCAAGGGACAGCAAAACTACGAGCAGTACTTC CASKGQQNYEQYF
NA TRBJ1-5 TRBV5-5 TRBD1 TGTGCCAGCAGCCCGGTTGGGGTGGACAGGGTAGTCAATCAGCCCCAGCATTTT CASSPVGVDRVVNQPQHF
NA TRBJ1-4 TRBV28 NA TGTGCCAGCAGTTTATATCAAAATGAAAAACTGTTTTTT CASSLYQNEKLFF
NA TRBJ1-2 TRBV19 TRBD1 TGTGCCAGTAGTCCGGACAGGTACTATGGCTACACCTTC CASSPDRYYGYTF
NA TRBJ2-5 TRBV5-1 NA TGCGCCAGCAGGCCGGGGGTGGAGGAGACCCAGTACTTC CASRPGVEETQYF
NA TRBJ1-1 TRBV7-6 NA TGTGCCAGCAGCCGGATGGAGGGTTCGGGCCCTACCAACACTGAAGCTTTCTTT CASSRMEGSGPTNTEAFF
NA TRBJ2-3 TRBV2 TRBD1 TGTGCCAGCAGTACCCGGGACAGGGTAGGGGGTACAGATACGCAGTATTTT CASSTRDRVGGTDTQYF
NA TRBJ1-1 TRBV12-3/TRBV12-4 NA TGTGCCAGCAGTTTCGAGGGCACTGAAGCTTTCTTT CASSFEGTEAFF
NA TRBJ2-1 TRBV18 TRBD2 TGTGCCAGCTCACGGTTTAGCGGGGAATACAATGAGCAGTTCTTC CASSRFSGEYNEQFF
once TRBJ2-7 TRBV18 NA TGTGCCAGCTCACCGGGACACCAGTACGAGCAGTACTTC CASSPGHQYEQYF
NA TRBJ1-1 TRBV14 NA TGTGCCAGCAGCCAAGTAGTCGTTCGGGGGCGGACTGAAGCTTTCTTT CASSQVVVRGRTEAFF
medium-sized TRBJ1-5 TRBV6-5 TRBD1 TGTGCCAGCAGTCTGGACAGGGTCGGGAATCAGCCCCAGCATTTT CASSLDRVGNQPQHF
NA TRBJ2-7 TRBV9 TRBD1 TGTGCCAGCAGCGTAGGGCATGGGACAGGGGCCTACGAGCAGTACTTC CASSVGHGTGAYEQYF
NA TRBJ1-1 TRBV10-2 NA TGCGCCAGCAGTGGGGATGTGGCTGAAGCTTTCTTT CASSGDVAEAFF
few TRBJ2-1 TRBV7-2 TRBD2 TGTGCCAGCACCTACCGGGGAGGGTCGGGGTTCAATGAGCAGTTCTTC CASTYRGGSGFNEQFF
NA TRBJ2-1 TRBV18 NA TGTGCCAGCTCACCACCGCGGGGTTTGGGCAATGAGCAGTTCTTC CASSPPRGLGNEQFF
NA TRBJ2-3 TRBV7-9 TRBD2 TGTGCCAGCAGCTTACCAGCGGGACGGAGTTATACGCAGTATTTT CASSLPAGRSYTQYF
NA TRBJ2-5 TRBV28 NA TGTGCCAGCAGTTTATTCGACCGGAAAGAGACCCAGTACTTC CASSLFDRKETQYF
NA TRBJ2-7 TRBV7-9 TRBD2 TGTGCCAGCAGCTCCCTAGCGGGAGGCTTTAGCTCCTACGAGCAGTACTTC CASSSLAGGFSSYEQYF
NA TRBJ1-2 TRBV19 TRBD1 TGTGCCAGTAGTCTACGGCCGGGACAGGGGGCGCATGGCTACACCTTC CASSLRPGQGAHGYTF
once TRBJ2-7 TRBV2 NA TGTGCCAGCAGTGGTCAGCCCCGCTACGAGCAGTACTTC CASSGQPRYEQYF
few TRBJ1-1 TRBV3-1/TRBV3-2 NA TGTGCCAGCAGCCAAGATGGACTGAACACTGAAGCTTTCTTT CASSQDGLNTEAFF
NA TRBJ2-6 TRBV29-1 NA TGCAGCGTTTTTTTGGACCGAAACTCTGGGGCCAACGTCCTGACTTTC CSVFLDRNSGANVLTF
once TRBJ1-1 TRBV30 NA TGTGCCTGGAGTTCGCGGACCGGCACTGAAGCTTTCTTT CAWSSRTGTEAFF
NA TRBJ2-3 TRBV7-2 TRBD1 TGTGCCAGCAGCGGGGACAGGGCACGGGATACGCAGTATTTT CASSGDRARDTQYF
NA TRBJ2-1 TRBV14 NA TGTGCCAGCAGCCCCCACCTGGCCCCCTCCCCAAATGAGCAGTTCTTC CASSPHLAPSPNEQFF
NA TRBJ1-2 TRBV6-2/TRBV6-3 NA TGTGCCAGCAGTCAAACACAGACTTTCTATGGCTACACCTTC CASSQTQTFYGYTF
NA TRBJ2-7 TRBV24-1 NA TGTGCCACCAGTGAAGAGGGACGTTCCTACGAGCAGTACTTC CATSEEGRSYEQYF
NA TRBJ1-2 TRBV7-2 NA TGTGCCAGCAGCTTTGGTCGATTTGAGGGGCCGGAAAGGGGCTATGGCTACACCTTC CASSFGRFEGPERGYGYTF
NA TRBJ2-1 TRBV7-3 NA TGTGCCAGCAGATCCGGGAGAGCCTACAATGAGCAGTTCTTC CASRSGRAYNEQFF
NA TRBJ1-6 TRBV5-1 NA TGCGCCAGCAGCTCGGGACTTATGAATTCACCCCTCCACTTT CASSSGLMNSPLHF
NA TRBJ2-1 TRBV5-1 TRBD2 TGCGCCAGCAGCTCCTGGGGACTAGCGGGGGGGCTTCTCAATGAGCAGTTCTTC CASSSWGLAGGLLNEQFF
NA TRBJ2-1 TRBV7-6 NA TGTGCCAGCAGCTTAGAAGTGACAACGTGGAATGAGCAGTTCTTC CASSLEVTTWNEQFF